The present TCR beta chain was sequenced within a study of beta chain features in type 1 diabetes. Broader study findings: Equally in patients and controls, PCR might preferentially amplify shorter templates. It was among patients, rather than healthy donors, that naive, central memory and Treg TCRB repertoires appeared more similar. HLA effects on TCRB rearrangement stayed unresolved here. A pattern of fewer insertions and more deletions at VDJ junctions was seen in type 1 diabetes patients.

All of the isolated RNA was reverse transcribed, so expressed TCRB transcripts were sequenced. Data came from immunoSEQ multiplex PCR; TCRdb stores just in-frame clones and leaves some out. The data show about 470,000 clones, 30% seen once. CDR1 SGHVS and CDR2 FQNEAQ come from the germline V gene. The CDR3 loop spans 13 amino acids. V was cut by 1 base and J by 4 bases, with 7 bases left in between. This clone turned up a few times. The target antigen is unknown. The specimen was naive CD4+ T cells from blood. This sequence was found in a young man in good health. V usage is TRBV7-8 and J usage is TRBJ2-5; possibly TRBD2 for D (5 bases). CDR3 nucleotides: TGTGCCAGCAGCTTAGGCCGGGGAGAGACCCAGTACTTC. Translation gives CASSLGRGETQYF.